Below, one TCR beta chain is given with its context. Enrolment of Seattle patients took place during active infection, and they were followed longitudinally. This entry is derived from a study of blood T cell repertoires in COVID-19. Turning to the study itself: COVID-19 samples from acute and convalescent phases originated in the United States, Italy and Spain. T cells, B-cell-depleted T cells, or PBMCs provided the cDNA or gDNA that served as material.

Source study methods: How many nucleated cells were present was estimated from reference gene primer amplification. Assay used: immunoSEQ multiplex PCR; TCRdb lists only in-frame clones, some missing. D and trimming were read from the DNA, whereas the V and J calls and clone size are those reported in that table. The data hold approximately 47,000 clones, with 85% to 90% observed a single time. Looked up from germline, CDR1 is SEHNR and CDR2 is FQNEAQ (reference sequence). This CDR3 comprises 14 residues. V trimming: 10 bases; J trimming: 5 bases; junction bases outside the gene matches: 9. The genes are TRBV7-9 and TRBJ2-2; 8 bases fit TRBD1. This clonotype was sampled from a woman of 80 years or more with COVID-19, enrolled during active disease. Sample: peripheral blood. The CDR3 loop is CATSQGVYTGELFF. Here the CDR3 DNA reads TGTGCCACCTCACAGGGGGTATATACCGGGGAGCTGTTTTTT.